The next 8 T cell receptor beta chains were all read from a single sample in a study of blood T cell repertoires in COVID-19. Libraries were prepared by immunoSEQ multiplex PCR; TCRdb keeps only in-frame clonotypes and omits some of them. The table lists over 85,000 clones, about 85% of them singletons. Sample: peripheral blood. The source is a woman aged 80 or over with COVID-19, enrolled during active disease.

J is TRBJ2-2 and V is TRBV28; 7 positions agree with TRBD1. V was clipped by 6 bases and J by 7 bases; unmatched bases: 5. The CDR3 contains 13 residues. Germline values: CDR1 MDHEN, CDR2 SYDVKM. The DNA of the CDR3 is TGTGCCAGCAGACCGACAGGGCTCGGGGAGCTGTTTTTT. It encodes CASRPTGLGELFF.

In DNA form, the CDR3 reads TGTGCCAGTAGTATCTCGGCGGGAGGGCCATCTGAGCAGTTCTTC. Encoded protein: CASSISAGGPSEQFF. This rearrangement joins TRBV19 to TRBJ2-1; TRBD2 agrees at 9 bases. The germline V gene has CDR1 LNHDA and CDR2 SQIVND (reference sequence). The CDR3 length is 15 residues. V shed 3 bases, J shed 9 bases, and the junction held 9 bases outside the gene matches.

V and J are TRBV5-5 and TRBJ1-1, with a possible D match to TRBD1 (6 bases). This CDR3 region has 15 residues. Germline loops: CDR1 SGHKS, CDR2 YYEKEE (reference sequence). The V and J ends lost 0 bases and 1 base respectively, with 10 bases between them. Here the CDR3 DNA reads TGTGCCAGCAGCTTGGTGGGGGCGGGGAACACTGAAGCTTTCTTT. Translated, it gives CASSLVGAGNTEAFF.

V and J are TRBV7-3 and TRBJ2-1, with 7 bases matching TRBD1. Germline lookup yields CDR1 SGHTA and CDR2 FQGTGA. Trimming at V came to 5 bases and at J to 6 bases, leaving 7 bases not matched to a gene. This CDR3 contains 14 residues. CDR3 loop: CASSPTPGGNEQFF. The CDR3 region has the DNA TGTGCCAGCAGCCCCACACCAGGGGGCAATGAGCAGTTCTTC.

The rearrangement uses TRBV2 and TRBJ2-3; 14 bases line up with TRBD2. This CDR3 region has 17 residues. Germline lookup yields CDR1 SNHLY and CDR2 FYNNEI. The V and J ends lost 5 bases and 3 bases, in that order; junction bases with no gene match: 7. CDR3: CASSQGLAGGRTDTQYF. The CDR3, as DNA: TGTGCCAGCAGTCAAGGACTAGCGGGAGGCCGGACAGATACGCAGTATTTT.

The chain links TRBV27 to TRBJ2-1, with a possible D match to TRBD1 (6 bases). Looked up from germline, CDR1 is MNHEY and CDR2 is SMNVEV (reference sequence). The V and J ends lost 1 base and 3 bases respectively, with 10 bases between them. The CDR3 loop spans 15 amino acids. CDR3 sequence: CASSLLGANYNEQFF. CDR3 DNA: TGTGCCAGCAGTTTATTGGGGGCAAACTACAATGAGCAGTTCTTC.

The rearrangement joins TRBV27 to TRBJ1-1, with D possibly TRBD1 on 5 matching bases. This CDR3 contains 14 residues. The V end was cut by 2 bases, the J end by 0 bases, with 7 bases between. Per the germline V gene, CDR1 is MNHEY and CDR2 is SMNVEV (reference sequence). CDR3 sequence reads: CASSLQGMNTEAFF. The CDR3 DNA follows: TGTGCCAGCAGTTTACAGGGTATGAACACTGAAGCTTTCTTT.

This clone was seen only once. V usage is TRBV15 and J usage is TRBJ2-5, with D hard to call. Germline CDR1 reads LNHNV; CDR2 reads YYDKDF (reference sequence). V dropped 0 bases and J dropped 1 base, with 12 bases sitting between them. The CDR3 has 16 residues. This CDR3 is CATSREVVGLQETQYF. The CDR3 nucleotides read TGTGCCACCAGCAGAGAGGTTGTGGGCCTCCAAGAGACCCAGTACTTC. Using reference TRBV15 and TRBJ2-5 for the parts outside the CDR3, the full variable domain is DAMVIQNPRYQVTQFGKPVTLSCSQTLNHNVMYWYQQKSSQAPKLLFHYYDKDFNNEADTPDNFQSRRPNTSFCFLDIRSPGLGDTAMYLCATSREVVGLQETQYFGPGTRLLVL.